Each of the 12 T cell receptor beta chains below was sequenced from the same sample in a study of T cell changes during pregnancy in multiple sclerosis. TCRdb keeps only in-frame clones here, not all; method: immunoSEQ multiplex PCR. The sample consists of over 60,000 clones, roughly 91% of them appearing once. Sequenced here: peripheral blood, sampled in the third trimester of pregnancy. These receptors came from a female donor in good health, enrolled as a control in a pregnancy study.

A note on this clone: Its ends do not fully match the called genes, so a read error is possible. In DNA, the CDR3 is TGTGCCGGCAGCTCCTCCGGGCAGGGTGAAGCTTTCTTT. Translation: CAGSSSGQGEAFF. The chain has TRBV2 and TRBJ1-1, with D possibly being TRBD1 (5 bases). Germline V gene data show CDR1 as SNHLY and CDR2 as FYNNEI. This CDR3 contains 13 residues.

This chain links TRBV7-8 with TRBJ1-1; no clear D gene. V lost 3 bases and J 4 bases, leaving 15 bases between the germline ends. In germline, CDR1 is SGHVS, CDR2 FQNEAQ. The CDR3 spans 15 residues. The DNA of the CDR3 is TGTGCCAGCAGCTTGGGTGTCCGAGGTATCACTGAAGCTTTCTTT. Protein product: CASSLGVRGITEAFF.

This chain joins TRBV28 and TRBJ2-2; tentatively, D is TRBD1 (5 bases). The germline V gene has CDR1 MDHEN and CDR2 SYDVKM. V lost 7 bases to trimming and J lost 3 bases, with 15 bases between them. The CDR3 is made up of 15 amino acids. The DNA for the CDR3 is TGTGCCAGCATCGAAAGGCGACAGCACACCGGGGAGCTGTTTTTT. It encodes CASIERRQHTGELFF.

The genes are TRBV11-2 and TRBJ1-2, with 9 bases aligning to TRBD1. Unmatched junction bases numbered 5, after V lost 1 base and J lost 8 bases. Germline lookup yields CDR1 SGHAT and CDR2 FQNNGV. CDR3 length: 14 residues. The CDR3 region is CASSLVDRGYGYTF. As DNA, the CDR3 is TGTGCCAGCAGCTTAGTGGACAGGGGTTACGGCTACACCTTC.

This CDR3 is CASSADRGMTNEQFF. CDR3 bases: TGCGCCAGCAGCGCGGACAGGGGTATGACCAATGAGCAGTTCTTC. The J gene is TRBJ2-1, the V gene TRBV5-1; 9 bases fit TRBD1. CDR3 length equals 15 residues. The germline V gene encodes CDR1 SGHRS and CDR2 YFSETQ. The J segment lost 6 bases and the V segment lost 4 bases, leaving 8 bases of the junction unmatched.

The CDR3 sequence: CASSIAGADTDTQYF. In nucleotides, the CDR3 is TGTGCCAGTAGTATAGCAGGGGCTGACACAGATACGCAGTATTTT. The chain has TRBV19 and TRBJ2-3; D is possibly TRBD1 (6 bases). This CDR3 has 15 residues. V was cut by 1 base and J by 2 bases, with 10 bases left in between. Germline assignment: CDR1 LNHDA and CDR2 SQIVND (reference sequence).

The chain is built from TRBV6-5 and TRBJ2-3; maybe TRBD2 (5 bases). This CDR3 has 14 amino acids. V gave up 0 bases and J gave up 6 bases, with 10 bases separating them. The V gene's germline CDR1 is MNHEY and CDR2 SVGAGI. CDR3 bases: TGTGCCAGCAGTTACTCGACCGGACTTGATACGCAGTATTTT. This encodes CASSYSTGLDTQYF.

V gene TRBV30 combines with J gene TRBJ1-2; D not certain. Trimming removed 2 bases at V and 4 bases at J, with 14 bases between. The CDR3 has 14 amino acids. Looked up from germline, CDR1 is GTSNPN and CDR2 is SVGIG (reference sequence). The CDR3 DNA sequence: TGTGCCTGGAGTCTGTCATCTAGATCCTATGGCTACACCTTC. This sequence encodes CAWSLSSRSYGYTF.

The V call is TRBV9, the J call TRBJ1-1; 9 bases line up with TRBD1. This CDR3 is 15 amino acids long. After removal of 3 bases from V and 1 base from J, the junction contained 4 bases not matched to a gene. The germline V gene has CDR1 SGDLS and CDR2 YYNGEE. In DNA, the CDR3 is TGTGCCAGCAGCGCCCCGGGACAGGGGAACACTGAAGCTTTCTTT. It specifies CASSAPGQGNTEAFF.

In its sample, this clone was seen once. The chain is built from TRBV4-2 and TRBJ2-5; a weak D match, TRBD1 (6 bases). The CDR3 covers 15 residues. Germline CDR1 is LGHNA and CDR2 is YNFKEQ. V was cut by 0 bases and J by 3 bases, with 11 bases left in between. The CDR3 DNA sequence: TGTGCCAGCAGCCAAGAAGTAAACAGGGAAGAGACCCAGTACTTC. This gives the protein CASSQEVNREETQYF.

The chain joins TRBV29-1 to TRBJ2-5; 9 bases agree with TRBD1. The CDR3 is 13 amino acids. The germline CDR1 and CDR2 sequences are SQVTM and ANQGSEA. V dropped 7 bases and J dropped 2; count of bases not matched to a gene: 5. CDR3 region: CSARDRVQETQYF. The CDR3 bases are TGCAGCGCCCGGGACAGGGTACAAGAGACCCAGTACTTC. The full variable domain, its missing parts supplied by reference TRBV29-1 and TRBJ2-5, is SAVISQKPSRDICQRGTSLTIQCQVDSQVTMMFWYRQQPGQSLTLIATANQGSEATYESGFVIDKFPISRPNLTFSTLTVSNMSPEDSSIYLCSARDRVQETQYFGPGTRLLVL.

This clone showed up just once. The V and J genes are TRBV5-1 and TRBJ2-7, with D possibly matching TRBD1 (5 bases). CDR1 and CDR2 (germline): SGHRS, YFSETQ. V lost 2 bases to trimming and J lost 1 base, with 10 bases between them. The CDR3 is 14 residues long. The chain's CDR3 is CASSFGTGSYEQYF. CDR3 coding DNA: TGCGCCAGCAGCTTTGGCACAGGATCCTACGAGCAGTACTTC.